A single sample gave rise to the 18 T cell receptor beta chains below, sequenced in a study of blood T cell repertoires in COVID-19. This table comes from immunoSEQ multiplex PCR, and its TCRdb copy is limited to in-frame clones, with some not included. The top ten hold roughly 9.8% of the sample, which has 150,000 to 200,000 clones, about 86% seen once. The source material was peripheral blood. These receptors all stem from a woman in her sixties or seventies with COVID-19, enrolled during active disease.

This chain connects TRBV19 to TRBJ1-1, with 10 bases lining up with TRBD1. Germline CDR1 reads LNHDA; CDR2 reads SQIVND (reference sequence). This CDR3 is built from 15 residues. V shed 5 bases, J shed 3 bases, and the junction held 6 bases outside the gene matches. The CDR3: CASSSRGTGDTEAFF. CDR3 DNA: TGTGCCAGTAGTTCACGAGGGACAGGGGACACTGAAGCTTTCTTT.

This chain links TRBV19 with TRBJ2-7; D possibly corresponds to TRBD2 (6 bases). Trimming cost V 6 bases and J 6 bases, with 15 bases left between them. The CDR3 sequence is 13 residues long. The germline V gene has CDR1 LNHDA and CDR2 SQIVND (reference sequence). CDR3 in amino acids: CASRGGTQAEQYF. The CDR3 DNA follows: TGTGCCAGTAGGGGCGGGACCCAGGCCGAGCAGTACTTC.

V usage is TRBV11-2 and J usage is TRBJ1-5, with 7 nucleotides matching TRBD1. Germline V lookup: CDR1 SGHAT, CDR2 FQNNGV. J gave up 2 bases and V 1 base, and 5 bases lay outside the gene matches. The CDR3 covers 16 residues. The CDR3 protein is CASSLGNRGGNQPQHF. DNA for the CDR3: TGTGCCAGCAGCTTAGGTAACAGGGGAGGCAATCAGCCCCAGCATTTT.

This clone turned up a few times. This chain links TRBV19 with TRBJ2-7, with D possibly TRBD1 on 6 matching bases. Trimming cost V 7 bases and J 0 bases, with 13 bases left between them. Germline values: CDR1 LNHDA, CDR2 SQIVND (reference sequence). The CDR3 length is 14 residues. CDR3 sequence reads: CASTRTVLSYEQYF. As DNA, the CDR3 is TGTGCCAGTACCCGGACAGTACTCTCCTACGAGCAGTACTTC.

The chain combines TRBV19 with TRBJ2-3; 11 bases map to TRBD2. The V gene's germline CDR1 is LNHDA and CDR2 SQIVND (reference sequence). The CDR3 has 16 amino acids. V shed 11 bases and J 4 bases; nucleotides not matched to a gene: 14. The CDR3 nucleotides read TGTGCCGGATGGCCCTCGCTAGCGGGAGGTTCAGATACGCAGTATTTT. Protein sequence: CAGWPSLAGGSDTQYF. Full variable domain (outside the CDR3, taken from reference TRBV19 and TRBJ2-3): DGGITQSPKYLFRKEGQNVTLSCEQNLNHDAMYWYRQDPGQGLRLIYYSQIVNDFQKGDIAEGYSVSREKKESFPLTVTSAQKNPTAFYLCAGWPSLAGGSDTQYFGPGTRLTVL.

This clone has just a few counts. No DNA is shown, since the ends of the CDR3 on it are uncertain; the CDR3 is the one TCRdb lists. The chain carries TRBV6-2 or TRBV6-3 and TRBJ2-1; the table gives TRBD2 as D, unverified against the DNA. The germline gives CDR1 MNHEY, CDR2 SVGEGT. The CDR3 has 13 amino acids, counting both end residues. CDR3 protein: CASSTSGVFEQFF.

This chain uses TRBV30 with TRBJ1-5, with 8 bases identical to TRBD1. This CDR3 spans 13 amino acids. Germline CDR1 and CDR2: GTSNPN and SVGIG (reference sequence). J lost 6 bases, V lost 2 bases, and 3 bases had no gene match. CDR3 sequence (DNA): TGTGCCTGGAGTCTGGGACAGGCTCAGCCCCAGCATTTT. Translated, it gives CAWSLGQAQPQHF.

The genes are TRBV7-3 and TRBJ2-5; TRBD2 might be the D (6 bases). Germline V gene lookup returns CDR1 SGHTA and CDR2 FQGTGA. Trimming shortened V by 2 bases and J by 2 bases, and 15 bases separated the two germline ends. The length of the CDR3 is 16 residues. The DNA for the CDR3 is TGTGCCAGCAGCTTATATGGGACTTTCCCTCAAGAGACCCAGTACTTC. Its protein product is CASSLYGTFPQETQYF.

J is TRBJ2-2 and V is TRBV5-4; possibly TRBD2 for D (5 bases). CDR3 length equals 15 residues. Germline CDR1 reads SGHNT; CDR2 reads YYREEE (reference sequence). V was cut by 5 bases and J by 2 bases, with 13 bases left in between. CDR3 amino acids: CASRVRGANTGELFF. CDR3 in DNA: TGTGCCAGCAGGGTTCGGGGAGCTAACACCGGGGAGCTGTTTTTT.

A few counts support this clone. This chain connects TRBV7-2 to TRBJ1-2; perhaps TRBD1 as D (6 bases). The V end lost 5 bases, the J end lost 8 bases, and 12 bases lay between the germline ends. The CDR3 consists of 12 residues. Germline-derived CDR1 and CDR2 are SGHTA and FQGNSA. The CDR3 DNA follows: TGTGCCAGCAGCCAGGACAGAAGGGGCTACACCTTC. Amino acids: CASSQDRRGYTF.

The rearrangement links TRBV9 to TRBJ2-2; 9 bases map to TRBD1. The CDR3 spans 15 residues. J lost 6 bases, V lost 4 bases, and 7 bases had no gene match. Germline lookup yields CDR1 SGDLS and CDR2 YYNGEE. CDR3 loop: CASSIWTGAPGELFF. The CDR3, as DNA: TGTGCCAGCAGCATATGGACAGGGGCCCCCGGGGAGCTGTTTTTT.

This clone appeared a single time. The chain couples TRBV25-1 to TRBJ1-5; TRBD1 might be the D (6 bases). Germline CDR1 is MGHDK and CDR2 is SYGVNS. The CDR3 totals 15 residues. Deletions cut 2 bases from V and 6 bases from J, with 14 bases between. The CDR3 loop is CASSETGLNSQPQHF. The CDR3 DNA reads TGTGCCAGCAGTGAAACAGGGCTTAACAGTCAGCCCCAGCATTTT.

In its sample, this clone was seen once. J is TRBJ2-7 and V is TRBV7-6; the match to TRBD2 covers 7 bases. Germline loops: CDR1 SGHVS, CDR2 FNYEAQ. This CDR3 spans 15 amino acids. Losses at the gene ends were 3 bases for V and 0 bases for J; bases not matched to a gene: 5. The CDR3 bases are TGTGCCAGCAGCTTCGCTAGCGGCCCCTCCTACGAGCAGTACTTC. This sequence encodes CASSFASGPSYEQYF.

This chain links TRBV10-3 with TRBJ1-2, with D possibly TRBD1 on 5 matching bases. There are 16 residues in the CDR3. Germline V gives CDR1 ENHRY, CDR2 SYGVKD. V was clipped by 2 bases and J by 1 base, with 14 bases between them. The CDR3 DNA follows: TGTGCCATCAGTGAGCCCGGGACGGGAGTTAACTATGGCTACACCTTC. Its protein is CAISEPGTGVNYGYTF.

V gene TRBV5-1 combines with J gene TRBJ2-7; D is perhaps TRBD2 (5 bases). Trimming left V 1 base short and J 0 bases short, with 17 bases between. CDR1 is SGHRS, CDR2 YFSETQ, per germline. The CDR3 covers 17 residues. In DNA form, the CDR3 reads TGCGCCAGCAGCTTGAGTTTCGGACTGGCTAGCTCCTACGAGCAGTACTTC. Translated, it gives CASSLSFGLASSYEQYF. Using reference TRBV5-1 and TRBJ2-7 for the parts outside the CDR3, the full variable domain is KAGVTQTPRYLIKTRGQQVTLSCSPISGHRSVSWYQQTPGQGLQFLFEYFSETQRNKGNFPGRFSGRQFSNSRSEMNVSTLELGDSALYLCASSLSFGLASSYEQYFGPGTRLTVT.

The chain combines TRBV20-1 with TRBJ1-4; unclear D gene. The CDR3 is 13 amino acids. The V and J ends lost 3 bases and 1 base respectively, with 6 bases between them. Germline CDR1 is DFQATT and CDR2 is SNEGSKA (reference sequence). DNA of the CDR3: TGCAGTGCTAGTTCCCAAACTAATGAAAAACTGTTTTTT. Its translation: CSASSQTNEKLFF.

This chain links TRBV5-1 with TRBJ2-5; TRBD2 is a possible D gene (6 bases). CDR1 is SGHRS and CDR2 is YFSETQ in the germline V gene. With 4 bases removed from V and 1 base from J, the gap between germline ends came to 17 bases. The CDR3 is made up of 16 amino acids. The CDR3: CASSPGGRESQETQYF. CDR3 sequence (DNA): TGCGCCAGCAGCCCTGGTGGGCGGGAAAGCCAAGAGACCCAGTACTTC.

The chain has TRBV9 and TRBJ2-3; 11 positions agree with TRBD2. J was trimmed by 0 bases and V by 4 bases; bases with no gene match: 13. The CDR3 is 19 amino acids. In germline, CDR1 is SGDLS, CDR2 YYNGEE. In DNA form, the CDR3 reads TGTGCCAGCAGCCCCCGTTCTAGCGGGAGGCCTTTAAGCACAGATACGCAGTATTTT. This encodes CASSPRSSGRPLSTDTQYF.